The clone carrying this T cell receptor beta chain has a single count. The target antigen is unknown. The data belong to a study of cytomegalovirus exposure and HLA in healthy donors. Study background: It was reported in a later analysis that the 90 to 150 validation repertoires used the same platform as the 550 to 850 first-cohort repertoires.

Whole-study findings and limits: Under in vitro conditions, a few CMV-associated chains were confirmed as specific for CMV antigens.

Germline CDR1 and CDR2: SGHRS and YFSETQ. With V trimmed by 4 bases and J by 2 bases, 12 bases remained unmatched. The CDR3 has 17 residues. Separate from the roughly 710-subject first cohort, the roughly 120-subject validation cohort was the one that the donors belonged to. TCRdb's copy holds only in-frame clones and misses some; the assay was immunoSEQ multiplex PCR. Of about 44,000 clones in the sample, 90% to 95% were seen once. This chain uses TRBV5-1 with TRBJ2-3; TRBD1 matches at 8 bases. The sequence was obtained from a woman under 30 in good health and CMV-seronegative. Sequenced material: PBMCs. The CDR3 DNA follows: TGCGCCAGCAGCAAAGGGACAGGTCTGACCGCCACAGATACGCAGTATTTT. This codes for CASSKGTGLTATDTQYF.